One and the same sample provided the 18 T cell receptor beta chains below, sequenced in a study of cytomegalovirus exposure and HLA in healthy donors listed by TCRdb under 2017. The method was the immunoSEQ multiplex PCR assay. For the multiplex PCR, a mixture combining 60 forward primers for TCR Vbeta segments and 13 reverse primers for TCR Jbeta segments was used. Drawn from immuneACCESS, this table holds only the in-frame rearrangements with V and J called that TCRdb kept. Clones are partly lost; checked studies trace under half to an unresolved V gene and leave the rest unexplained. The sample table holds approximately 190,000 clones, of which approximately 82% were seen once. The ten largest make up 1.5% to 2% of the sample. Input material: PBMCs. The origin of the receptors is a man in his forties in good health and CMV-seropositive.

This rearrangement joins TRBV7-2 to TRBJ2-1, with TRBD2 matching over 7 bases. The V and J ends lost 0 bases and 2 bases, in that order; junction bases with no gene match: 1. Germline CDR1 SGHTA, CDR2 FQGNSA. The CDR3 totals 15 residues. CDR3 DNA: TGTGCCAGCAGCTTAGCGGGGGGGGCCTACAATGAGCAGTTCTTC. Protein product: CASSLAGGAYNEQFF.

The CDR3 DNA reads as TGTGCCAGTAGTATAGGACTCACCGGGGAGCTGTTTTTT. Translated: CASSIGLTGELFF. V usage is TRBV19 and J usage is TRBJ2-2; D gene unclear. This CDR3 has 13 residues. Germline CDR1 LNHDA, CDR2 SQIVND (reference sequence). V shed 1 base and J shed 4 bases, with 4 bases lying between them.

The chain carries TRBV7-9 and TRBJ1-5; no clear D. Germline CDR1 SEHNR, CDR2 FQNEAQ (reference sequence). The CDR3 runs to 14 residues. V lost 1 base, J lost 5 bases, and 9 bases lay in between. The CDR3 spells CASSLDLGDQPQHF. DNA for the CDR3: TGTGCCAGCAGCTTAGATCTGGGAGATCAGCCCCAGCATTTT.

V and J are TRBV2 and TRBJ2-3; 8 nucleotides agree with TRBD2. The CDR3 runs 16 residues. The germline gives CDR1 SNHLY, CDR2 FYNNEI. V trimming: 7 bases; J trimming: 3 bases; junction bases outside the gene matches: 12. The chain's CDR3 is CASKGGGSGTTDTQYF. The CDR3 bases are TGTGCCAGCAAGGGGGGTGGTAGCGGGACGACAGATACGCAGTATTTT.

This chain links TRBV15 with TRBJ2-1; D is perhaps TRBD2 (5 bases). Germline V CDR1 and CDR2: LNHNV, YYDKDF (reference sequence). The CDR3 consists of 16 residues. The ends were cut back, 1 base at V and 5 bases at J, with 15 bases in the middle. The DNA for the CDR3 is TGTGCCACCAGCAGAGCAAGCGGTCCAGGCGACAATGAGCAGTTCTTC. As protein: CATSRASGPGDNEQFF.

The gene calls are TRBV7-9 and TRBJ1-1; 8 positions match TRBD1. Germline V gene sequence: CDR1 SEHNR, CDR2 FQNEAQ (reference sequence). The CDR3 sequence is 14 residues long. The J segment lost 7 bases and the V segment lost 5 bases, leaving 9 bases of the junction unmatched. The CDR3 bases are TGTGCCAGCAGCCCAGGACAGGGATGGGGTGAAGCTTTCTTT. Protein: CASSPGQGWGEAFF.

The chain couples TRBV5-1 to TRBJ1-2; TRBD1 is a possible D gene (6 bases). CDR3 length: 13 residues. In germline, CDR1 is SGHRS, CDR2 YFSETQ. Between the trimmed V and J ends, which lost 4 bases and 4 bases, there was a span of 11 bases. The CDR3 region is CASSADSTYGYTF. Written as DNA, the CDR3 is TGCGCCAGCAGCGCGGACAGTACCTATGGCTACACCTTC. The full variable domain, completed using reference TRBV5-1 and TRBJ1-2, is KAGVTQTPRYLIKTRGQQVTLSCSPISGHRSVSWYQQTPGQGLQFLFEYFSETQRNKGNFPGRFSGRQFSNSRSEMNVSTLELGDSALYLCASSADSTYGYTFGSGTRLTVV.

The chain joins TRBV9 to TRBJ1-1; TRBD1 aligns across 7 bases. The CDR3 has 16 amino acids. Germline CDR1 and CDR2: SGDLS and YYNGEE. The V gene end was trimmed by 0 bases and the J gene end by 2 bases; junction bases not matched to a gene: 7. CDR3 nucleotides: TGTGCCAGCAGCGTAGGGTCAGGGGGTATCAACACTGAAGCTTTCTTT. Translated: CASSVGSGGINTEAFF. The variable domain in full, with the rest retrieved from reference TRBV9 and TRBJ1-1, is DSGVTQTPKHLITATGQRVTLRCSPRSGDLSVYWYQQSLDQGLQFLIQYYNGEERAKGNILERFSAQQFPDLHSELNLSSLELGDSALYFCASSVGSGGINTEAFFGQGTRLTVV.

The chain couples TRBV29-1 to TRBJ1-1; 8 nucleotides align to TRBD1. The length of the CDR3 is 14 residues. Per germline, CDR1 SQVTM and CDR2 ANQGSEA. With 7 bases clipped from V and 5 bases from J, the junction kept 12 bases outside the gene matches. The CDR3 region is CSATGGLGETEAFF. The CDR3 nucleotides read TGCAGCGCTACAGGGGGATTAGGAGAGACTGAAGCTTTCTTT. Full variable domain (remainder filled in from reference TRBV29-1 and TRBJ1-1): SAVISQKPSRDICQRGTSLTIQCQVDSQVTMMFWYRQQPGQSLTLIATANQGSEATYESGFVIDKFPISRPNLTFSTLTVSNMSPEDSSIYLCSATGGLGETEAFFGQGTRLTVV.

The V call is TRBV11-2, the J call TRBJ1-2; no clear D. Per germline, CDR1 SGHAT and CDR2 FQNNGV. CDR3 size: 15 residues. Trimming removed 4 bases at V and 2 bases at J, with 14 bases between. Written as DNA, the CDR3 is TGTGCCAGCAGCTCCCTGCAGGATACAAACTATGGCTACACCTTC. Protein sequence: CASSSLQDTNYGYTF.

The chain combines TRBV5-1 with TRBJ1-1; possible D gene TRBD1, 6 bases. Germline loops: CDR1 SGHRS, CDR2 YFSETQ. Trimming took off 0 bases at V and 3 bases at J, with 9 bases between the two ends. CDR3 length equals 14 residues. The CDR3 is CASSLVPGDTEAFF. CDR3 nucleotide sequence: TGCGCCAGCAGCTTGGTTCCAGGGGACACTGAAGCTTTCTTT.

The chain is built from TRBV10-2 and TRBJ1-1, with D possibly TRBD1 on 6 matching bases. Trimming left V 6 bases short and J 3 bases short, with 8 bases between. The CDR3 loop spans 12 amino acids. Germline values: CDR1 WSHSY, CDR2 SAAADI. The CDR3: CASRDSYTEAFF. Here the CDR3 DNA reads TGCGCCAGCAGGGACAGCTACACTGAAGCTTTCTTT.

The chain links TRBV6-6 to TRBJ1-3; 7 bases fit TRBD1. After removal of 4 bases from V and 4 bases from J, the junction contained 4 bases not matched to a gene. CDR1 MNHNY and CDR2 SVGAGI come from the germline V gene (reference sequence). The CDR3 extends over 14 amino acids. The CDR3 region is CASSSTGVGNTIYF. Here the CDR3 DNA reads TGTGCCAGCAGTTCCACAGGGGTCGGAAACACCATATATTTT.

Points on this clone: The sample holds other DNA sequences that translate to the same CDR3. This chain connects TRBV9 to TRBJ2-7; 8 bases agree with TRBD2. The CDR3 spans 14 residues. Germline lookup yields CDR1 SGDLS and CDR2 YYNGEE. J lost 4 bases, V lost 0 bases, and 3 bases had no gene match. The CDR3 coding sequence is TGTGCCAGCAGCGTAGCGAGCGGGAGTTACGAGCAGTACTTC. Translated: CASSVASGSYEQYF.

The rearrangement uses TRBV29-1 and TRBJ1-1; TRBD1 is a possible D gene (6 bases). The CDR3 runs to 14 residues. V was cut by 6 bases and J by 2 bases, with 16 bases left in between. Per germline, CDR1 SQVTM and CDR2 ANQGSEA. The CDR3 is CSVVGASRNTEAFF. As DNA, the CDR3 is TGCAGCGTCGTGGGGGCCTCCAGAAACACTGAAGCTTTCTTT.

The chain couples TRBV18 to TRBJ2-2, with TRBD2 identical over 10 bases. The CDR3 extends over 15 amino acids. V gave up 5 bases and J gave up 4 bases; unmatched junction bases: 4. The germline gives CDR1 KGHSH, CDR2 LQKENI. In DNA form, the CDR3 reads TGTGCCAGCTCATTGGGACTAGCGACCACCGGGGAGCTGTTTTTT. As protein: CASSLGLATTGELFF.

The chain links TRBV28 to TRBJ2-5; a possible D gene is TRBD1 (6 bases). The CDR3 totals 13 residues. The V gene's germline CDR1 is MDHEN and CDR2 SYDVKM. The V gene lost 2 bases and the J gene lost 5 bases, with 9 bases spanning the gap. CDR3 nucleotide sequence: TGTGCCAGCAGTTTAGTGGGGGCTGAGACCCAGTACTTC. Translating it yields CASSLVGAETQYF.

The chain links TRBV7-3 to TRBJ1-1; a weak D match, TRBD1 (5 bases). Trimming removed 4 bases at V and 1 base at J, with 7 bases between. The CDR3 loop spans 13 amino acids. Germline CDR1 and CDR2: SGHTA and FQGTGA. CDR3: CASSSDTNTEAFF. The CDR3 DNA follows: TGTGCCAGCAGCTCGGACACGAACACTGAAGCTTTCTTT.